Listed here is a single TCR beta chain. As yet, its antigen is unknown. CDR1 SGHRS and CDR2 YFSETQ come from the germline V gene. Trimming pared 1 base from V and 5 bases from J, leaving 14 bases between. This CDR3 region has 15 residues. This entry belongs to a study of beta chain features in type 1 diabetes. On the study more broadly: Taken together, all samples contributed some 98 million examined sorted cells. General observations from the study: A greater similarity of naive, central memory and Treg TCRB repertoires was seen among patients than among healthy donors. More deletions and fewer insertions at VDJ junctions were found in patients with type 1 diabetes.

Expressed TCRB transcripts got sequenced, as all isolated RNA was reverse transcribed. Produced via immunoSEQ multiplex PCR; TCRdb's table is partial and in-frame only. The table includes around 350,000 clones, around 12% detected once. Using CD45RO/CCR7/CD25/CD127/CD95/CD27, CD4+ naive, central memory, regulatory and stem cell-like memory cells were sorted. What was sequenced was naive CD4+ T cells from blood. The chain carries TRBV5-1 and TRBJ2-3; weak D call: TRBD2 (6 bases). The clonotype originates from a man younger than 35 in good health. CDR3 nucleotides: TGCGCCAGCAGCTTGATGGAGGGAGTTAGAGATACGCAGTATTTT. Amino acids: CASSLMEGVRDTQYF.